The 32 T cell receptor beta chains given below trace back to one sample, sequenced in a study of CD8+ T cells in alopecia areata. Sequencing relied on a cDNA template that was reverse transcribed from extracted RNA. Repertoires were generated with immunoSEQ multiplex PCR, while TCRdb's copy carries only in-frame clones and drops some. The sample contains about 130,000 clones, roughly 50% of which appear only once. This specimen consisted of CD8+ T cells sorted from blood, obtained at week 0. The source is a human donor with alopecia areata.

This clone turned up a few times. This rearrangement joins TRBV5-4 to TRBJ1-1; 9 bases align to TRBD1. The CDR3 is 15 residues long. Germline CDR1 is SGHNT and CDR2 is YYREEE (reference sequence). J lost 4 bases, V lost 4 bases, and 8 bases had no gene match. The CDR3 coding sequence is TGTGCCAGCAGCGGCTTACAGGGGGCGAGCACTGAAGCTTTCTTT. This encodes CASSGLQGASTEAFF. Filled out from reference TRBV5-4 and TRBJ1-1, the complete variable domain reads ETGVTQSPTHLIKTRGQQVTLRCSSQSGHNTVSWYQQALGQGPQFIFQYYREEENGRGNFPPRFSGLQFPNYSSELNVNALELDDSALYLCASSGLQGASTEAFFGQGTRLTVV.

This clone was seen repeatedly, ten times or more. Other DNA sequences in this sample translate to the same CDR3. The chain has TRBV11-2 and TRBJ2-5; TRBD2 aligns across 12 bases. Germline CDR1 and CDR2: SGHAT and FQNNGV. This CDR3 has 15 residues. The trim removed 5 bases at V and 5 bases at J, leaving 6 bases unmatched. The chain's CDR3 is CASSPLAGGPETQYF. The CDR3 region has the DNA TGTGCCAGCAGCCCCCTAGCGGGGGGGCCCGAGACCCAGTACTTC.

CDR3 nucleotide sequence: TGCAGCGGCTGGGACGGCTCCTACGAGCAGTACTTC. It specifies CSGWDGSYEQYF. The chain carries TRBV29-1 and TRBJ2-7; either TRBD1 or TRBD2 may supply D (5 bases each). The CDR3 sequence is 12 residues long. V was shortened by 7 bases and J by 0 bases, with 10 bases between the two germline ends. Germline values: CDR1 SQVTM, CDR2 ANQGSEA.

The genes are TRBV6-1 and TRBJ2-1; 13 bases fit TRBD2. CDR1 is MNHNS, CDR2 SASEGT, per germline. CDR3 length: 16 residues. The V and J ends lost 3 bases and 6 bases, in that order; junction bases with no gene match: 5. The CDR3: CASSDTSGGAGNEQFF. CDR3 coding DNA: TGTGCCAGCAGTGACACTAGCGGGGGGGCGGGCAATGAGCAGTTCTTC.

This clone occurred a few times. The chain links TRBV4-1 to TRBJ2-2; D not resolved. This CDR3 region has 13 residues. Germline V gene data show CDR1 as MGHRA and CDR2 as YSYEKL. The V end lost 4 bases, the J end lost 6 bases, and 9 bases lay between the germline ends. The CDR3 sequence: CASSPRISGELFF. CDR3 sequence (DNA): TGCGCCAGCAGCCCCAGGATCTCCGGGGAGCTGTTTTTT.

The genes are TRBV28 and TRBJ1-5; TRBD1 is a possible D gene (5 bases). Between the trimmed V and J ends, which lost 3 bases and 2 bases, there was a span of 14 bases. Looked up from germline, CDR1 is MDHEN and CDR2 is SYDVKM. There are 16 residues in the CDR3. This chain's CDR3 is CASSFVGARGNQPQHF. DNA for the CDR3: TGTGCCAGCAGTTTCGTCGGGGCCAGGGGCAATCAGCCCCAGCATTTT.

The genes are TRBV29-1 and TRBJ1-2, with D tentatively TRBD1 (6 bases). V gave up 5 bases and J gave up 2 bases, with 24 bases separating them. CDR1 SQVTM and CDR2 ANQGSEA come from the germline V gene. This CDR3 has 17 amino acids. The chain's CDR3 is CSVLSGPLTGSNYGYTF. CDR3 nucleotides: TGCAGCGTTCTTTCTGGCCCCCTAACAGGGAGCAACTATGGCTACACCTTC.

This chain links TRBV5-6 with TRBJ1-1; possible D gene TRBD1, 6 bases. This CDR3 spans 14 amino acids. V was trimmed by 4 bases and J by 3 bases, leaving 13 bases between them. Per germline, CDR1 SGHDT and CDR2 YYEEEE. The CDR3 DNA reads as TGTGCCAGCAGCCCTACAGGGTGGGACACTGAAGCTTTCTTT. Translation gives CASSPTGWDTEAFF. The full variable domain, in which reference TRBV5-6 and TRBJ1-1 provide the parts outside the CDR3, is DAGVTQSPTHLIKTRGQQVTLRCSPKSGHDTVSWYQQALGQGPQFIFQYYEEEERQRGNFPDRFSGHQFPNYSSELNVNALLLGDSALYLCASSPTGWDTEAFFGQGTRLTVV.

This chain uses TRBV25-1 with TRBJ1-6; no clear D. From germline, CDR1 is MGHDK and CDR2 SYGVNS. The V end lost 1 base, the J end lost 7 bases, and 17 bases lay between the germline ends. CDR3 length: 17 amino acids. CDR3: CASSESPEWGRNSPLHF. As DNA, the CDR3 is TGTGCCAGCAGTGAATCCCCGGAGTGGGGAAGGAATTCACCCCTCCACTTT.

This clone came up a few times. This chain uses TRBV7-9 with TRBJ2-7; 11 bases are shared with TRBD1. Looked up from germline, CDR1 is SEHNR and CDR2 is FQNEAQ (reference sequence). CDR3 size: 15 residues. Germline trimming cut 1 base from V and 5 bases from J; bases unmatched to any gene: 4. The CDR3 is CASSLVGQGAHEQYF. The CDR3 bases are TGTGCCAGCAGCTTAGTTGGACAGGGGGCCCACGAGCAGTACTTC.

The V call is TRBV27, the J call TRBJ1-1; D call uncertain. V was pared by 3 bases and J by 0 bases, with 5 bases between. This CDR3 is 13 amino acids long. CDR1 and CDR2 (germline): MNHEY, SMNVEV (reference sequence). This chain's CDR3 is CASSLVMNTEAFF. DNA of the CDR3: TGTGCCAGCAGTTTGGTAATGAACACTGAAGCTTTCTTT.

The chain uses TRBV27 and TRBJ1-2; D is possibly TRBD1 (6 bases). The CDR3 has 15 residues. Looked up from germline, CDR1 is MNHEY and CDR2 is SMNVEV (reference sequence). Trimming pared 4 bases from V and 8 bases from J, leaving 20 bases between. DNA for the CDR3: TGTGCCAGCAGTTCCATACGACAGGTGTCGGGGGGCTACACCTTC. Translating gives CASSSIRQVSGGYTF.

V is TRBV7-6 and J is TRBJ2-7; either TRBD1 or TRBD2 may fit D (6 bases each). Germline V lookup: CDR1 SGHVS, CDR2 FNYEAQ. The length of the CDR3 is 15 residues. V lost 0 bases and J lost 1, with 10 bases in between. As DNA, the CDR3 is TGTGCCAGCAGCTTAGCCGCGGGACATTCCTACGAGCAGTACTTC. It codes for CASSLAAGHSYEQYF.

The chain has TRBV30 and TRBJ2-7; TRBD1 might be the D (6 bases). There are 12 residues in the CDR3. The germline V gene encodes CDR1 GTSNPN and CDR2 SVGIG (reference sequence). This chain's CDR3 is CACPGPRGEQYF. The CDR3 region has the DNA TGTGCTTGCCCAGGTCCCAGGGGCGAGCAGTACTTC.

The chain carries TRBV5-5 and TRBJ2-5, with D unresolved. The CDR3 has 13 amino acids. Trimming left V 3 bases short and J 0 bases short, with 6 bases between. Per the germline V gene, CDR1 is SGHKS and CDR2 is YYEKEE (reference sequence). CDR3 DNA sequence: TGTGCCAGCAGCTCGGTACACCAAGAGACCCAGTACTTC. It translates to CASSSVHQETQYF.

DNA of the CDR3: TGTGCCAGCTGGCGACTAGCGGGGGACTACACAGATACGCAGTATTTT. Encoded protein: CASWRLAGDYTDTQYF. The chain uses TRBV27 and TRBJ2-3, with 12 nucleotides matching TRBD2. Germline V CDR1 and CDR2: MNHEY, SMNVEV (reference sequence). J gave up 2 bases and V 8 bases, and 8 bases lay outside the gene matches. The length of the CDR3 is 16 residues.

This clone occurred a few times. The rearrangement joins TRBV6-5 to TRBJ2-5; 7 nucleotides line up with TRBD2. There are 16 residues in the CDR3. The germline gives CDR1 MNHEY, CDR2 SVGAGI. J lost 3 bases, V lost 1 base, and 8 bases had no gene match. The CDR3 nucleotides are TGTGCCAGCAGTTACTTAAGCGGGGCTAACGAAGAGACCCAGTACTTC. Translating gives CASSYLSGANEETQYF.

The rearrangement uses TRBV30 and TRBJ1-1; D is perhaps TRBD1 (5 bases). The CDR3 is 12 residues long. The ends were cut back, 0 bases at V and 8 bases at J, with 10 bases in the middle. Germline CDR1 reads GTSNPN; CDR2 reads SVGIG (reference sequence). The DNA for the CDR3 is TGTGCCTGGAGTGTACCCCCAGGGGAAGCTTTCTTT. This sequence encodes CAWSVPPGEAFF.

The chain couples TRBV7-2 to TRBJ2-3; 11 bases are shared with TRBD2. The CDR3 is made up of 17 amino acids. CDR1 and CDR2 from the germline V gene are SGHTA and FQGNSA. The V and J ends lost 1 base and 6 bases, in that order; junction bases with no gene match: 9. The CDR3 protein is CASSLVIAGGPSDTQYF. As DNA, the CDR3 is TGTGCCAGCAGCTTAGTGATAGCGGGGGGGCCATCCGATACGCAGTATTTT.

CDR3 sequence: CSARIWDSKETQYF. The CDR3 DNA reads TGCAGCGCCCGGATTTGGGACAGCAAAGAGACCCAGTACTTC. The V and J genes are TRBV29-1 and TRBJ2-5, with 7 bases matching TRBD1. The germline V gene encodes CDR1 SQVTM and CDR2 ANQGSEA. CDR3 length equals 14 residues. V gave up 7 bases and J gave up 3 bases; unmatched junction bases: 11.

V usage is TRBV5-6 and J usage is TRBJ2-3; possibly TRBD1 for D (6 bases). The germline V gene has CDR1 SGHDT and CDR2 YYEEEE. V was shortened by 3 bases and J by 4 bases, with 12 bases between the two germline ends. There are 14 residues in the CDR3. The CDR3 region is CASSWGLGADTQYF. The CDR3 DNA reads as TGTGCCAGCAGCTGGGGGCTGGGCGCAGATACGCAGTATTTT.

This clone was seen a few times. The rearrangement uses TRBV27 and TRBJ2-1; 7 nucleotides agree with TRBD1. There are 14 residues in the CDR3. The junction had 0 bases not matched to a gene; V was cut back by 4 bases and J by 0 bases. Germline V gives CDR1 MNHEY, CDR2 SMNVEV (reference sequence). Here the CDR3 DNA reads TGTGCCAGCAGTTGGGACAGCTCCTACAATGAGCAGTTCTTC. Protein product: CASSWDSSYNEQFF.

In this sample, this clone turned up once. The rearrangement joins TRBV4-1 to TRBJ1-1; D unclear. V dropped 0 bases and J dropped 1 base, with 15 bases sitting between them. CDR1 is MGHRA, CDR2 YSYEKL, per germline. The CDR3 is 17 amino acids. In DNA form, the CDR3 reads TGCGCCAGCAGCCAAGATGCTCCGGATGGGGAGAACACTGAAGCTTTCTTT. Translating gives CASSQDAPDGENTEAFF.

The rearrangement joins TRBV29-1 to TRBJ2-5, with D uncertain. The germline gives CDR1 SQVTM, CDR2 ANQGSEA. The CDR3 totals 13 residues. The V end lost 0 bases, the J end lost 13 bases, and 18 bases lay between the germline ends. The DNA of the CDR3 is TGCAGCGTTGAAGATCTCGATACCATACAATGGTACTTC. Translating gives CSVEDLDTIQWYF.

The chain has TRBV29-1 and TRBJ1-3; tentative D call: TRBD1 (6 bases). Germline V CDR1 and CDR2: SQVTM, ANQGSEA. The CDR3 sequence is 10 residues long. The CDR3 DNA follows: TGCGCCACAGGGGGAAACACCATATATTTT. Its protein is CATGGNTIYF. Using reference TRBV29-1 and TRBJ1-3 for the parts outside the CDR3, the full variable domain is SAVISQKPSRDICQRGTSLTIQCQVDSQVTMMFWYRQQPGQSLTLIATANQGSEATYESGFVIDKFPISRPNLTFSTLTVSNMSPEDSSIYLCATGGNTIYFGEGSWLTVV.

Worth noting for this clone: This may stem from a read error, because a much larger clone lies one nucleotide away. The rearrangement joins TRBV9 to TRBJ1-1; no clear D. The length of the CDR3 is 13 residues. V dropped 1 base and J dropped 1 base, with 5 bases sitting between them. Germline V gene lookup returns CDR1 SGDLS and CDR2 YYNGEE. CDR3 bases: TGTGCCAGCAGCGTAATGGGGAACACTGAAGCTTTCTTT. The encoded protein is CASSVMGNTEAFF.

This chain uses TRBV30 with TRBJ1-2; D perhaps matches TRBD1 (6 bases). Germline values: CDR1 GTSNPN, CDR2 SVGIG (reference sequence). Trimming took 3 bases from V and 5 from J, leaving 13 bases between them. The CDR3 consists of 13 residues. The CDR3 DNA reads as TGTGCCTGGAGCCTCGGTACAGGGTATGGCTACACCTTC. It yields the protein CAWSLGTGYGYTF.

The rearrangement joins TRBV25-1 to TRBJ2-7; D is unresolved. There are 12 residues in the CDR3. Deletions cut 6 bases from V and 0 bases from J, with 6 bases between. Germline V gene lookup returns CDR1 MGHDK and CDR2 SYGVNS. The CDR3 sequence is CASSVRSYEQYF. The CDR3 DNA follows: TGTGCCAGCAGCGTCCGCTCCTACGAGCAGTACTTC.

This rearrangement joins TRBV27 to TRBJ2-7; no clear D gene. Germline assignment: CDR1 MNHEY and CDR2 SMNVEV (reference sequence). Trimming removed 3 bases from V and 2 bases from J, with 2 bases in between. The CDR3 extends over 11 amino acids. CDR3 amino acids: CASSFPYEQYF. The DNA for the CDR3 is TGTGCCAGCAGTTTTCCCTACGAGCAGTACTTC.

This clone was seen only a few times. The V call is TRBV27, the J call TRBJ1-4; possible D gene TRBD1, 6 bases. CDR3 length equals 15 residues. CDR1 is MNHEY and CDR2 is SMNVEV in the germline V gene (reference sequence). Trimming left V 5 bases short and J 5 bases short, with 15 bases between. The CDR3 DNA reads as TGTGCCAGCAGTCCCACAGGGAACTCGAATGAAAAACTGTTTTTT. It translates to CASSPTGNSNEKLFF.

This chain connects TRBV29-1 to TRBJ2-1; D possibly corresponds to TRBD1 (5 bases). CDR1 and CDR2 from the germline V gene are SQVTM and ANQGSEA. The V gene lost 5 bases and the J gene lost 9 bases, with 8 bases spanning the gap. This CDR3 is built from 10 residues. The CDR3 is CSVQGIEQFF. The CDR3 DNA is TGCAGCGTTCAGGGTATTGAGCAGTTCTTC.

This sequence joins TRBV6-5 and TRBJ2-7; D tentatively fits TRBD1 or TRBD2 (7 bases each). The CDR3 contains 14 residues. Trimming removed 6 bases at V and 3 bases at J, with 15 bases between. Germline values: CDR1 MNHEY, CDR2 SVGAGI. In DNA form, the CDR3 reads TGTGCCAGCAGCCAGGGGGGGGAAGGCTACGAGCAGTACTTC. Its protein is CASSQGGEGYEQYF.